This T cell receptor (beta chain) was documented in a study of T cell repertoires in cytomegalovirus infection. Background on the study: Recently identified HLA-C-restricted CMV epitopes were used, and well-studied HLA-B-restricted CMV epitopes were used as well. It was the public TCR beta signatures that indicated both CMV infection and matching HLA type.

As to this clonotype: Its specificity is not known.

Study outcomes and limitations: The cumulative frequency of public TCR beta families identified carriers of CMV plus the relevant HLA.

TCRdb called the reads again in MiXCR, with one record for every CDR3 protein. Among 650,000 to 850,000 distinct CDR3 sequences listed, about 28% were seen once. The source material was cultured CD8+ T cells from PBMCs, sampled from culture after CMV antigen stimulation. The source is a human donor in good health (CMV status not recorded). Some clones in this sample may be carry-over from other donors' samples.

The CDR3 is CSARLTQGRTGELFF. The DNA for the CDR3 is TGCAGTGCTAGATTGACGCAGGGTCGAACCGGGGAGCTGTTTTTT. V and J are TRBV20-1 and TRBJ2-2; D perhaps matches TRBD1 (5 bases). V gave up 2 bases and J gave up 5 bases, with 15 bases separating them. This CDR3 contains 15 residues. The germline V gene has CDR1 DFQATT and CDR2 SNEGSKA (reference sequence).